One TCR beta chain is described in this entry. The ends were cut back, 0 bases at V and 4 bases at J, with 16 bases in the middle. In germline, CDR1 is MGHRA, CDR2 YSYEKL. The CDR3 is 17 amino acids. These data are taken from a study of blood T cell repertoires in COVID-19. Repertoires were generated with immunoSEQ multiplex PCR, while TCRdb's copy carries only in-frame clones and drops some. The top ten clones hold 6.5% to 9% of a sample with some 46,000 clones, roughly 80% of them seen once. The V and J genes are TRBV4-1 and TRBJ2-1; a weak D match, TRBD1 (7 bases). Input material: peripheral blood. The clonotype comes from a man aged 55-75 years with active COVID-19. CDR3 in amino acids: CASSQDAGRGEYNEQFF. In DNA, the CDR3 is TGCGCCAGCAGCCAAGATGCAGGCAGGGGGGAGTACAATGAGCAGTTCTTC.